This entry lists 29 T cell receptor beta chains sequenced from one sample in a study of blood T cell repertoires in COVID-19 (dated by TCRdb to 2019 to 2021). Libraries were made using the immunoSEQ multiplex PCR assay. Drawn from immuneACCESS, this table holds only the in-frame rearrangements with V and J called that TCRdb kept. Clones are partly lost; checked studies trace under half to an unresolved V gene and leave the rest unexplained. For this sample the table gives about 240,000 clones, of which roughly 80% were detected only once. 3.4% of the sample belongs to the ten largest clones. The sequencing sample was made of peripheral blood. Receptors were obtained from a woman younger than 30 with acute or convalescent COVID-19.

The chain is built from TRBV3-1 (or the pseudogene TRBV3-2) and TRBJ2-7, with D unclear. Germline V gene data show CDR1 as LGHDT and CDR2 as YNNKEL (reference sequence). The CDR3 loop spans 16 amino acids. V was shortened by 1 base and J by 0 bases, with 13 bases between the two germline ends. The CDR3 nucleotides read TGTGCCAGCAGCCAAGGTTCGCGTATTTACTCCTACGAGCAGTACTTC. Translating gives CASSQGSRIYSYEQYF.

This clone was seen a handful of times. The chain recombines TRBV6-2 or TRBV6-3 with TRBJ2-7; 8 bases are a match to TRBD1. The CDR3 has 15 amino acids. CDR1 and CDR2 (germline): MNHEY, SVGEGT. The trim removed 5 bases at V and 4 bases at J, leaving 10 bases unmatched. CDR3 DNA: TGTGCCAGCAGTCTGCAGGGGGCGCATAGGTACGAGCAGTACTTC. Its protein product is CASSLQGAHRYEQYF.

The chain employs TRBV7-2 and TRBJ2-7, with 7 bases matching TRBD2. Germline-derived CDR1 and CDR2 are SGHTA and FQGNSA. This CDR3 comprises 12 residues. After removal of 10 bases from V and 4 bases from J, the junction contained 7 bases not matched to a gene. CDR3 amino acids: CATGTTSYEQYF. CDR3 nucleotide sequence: TGTGCCACCGGGACTACCTCATACGAGCAGTACTTC.

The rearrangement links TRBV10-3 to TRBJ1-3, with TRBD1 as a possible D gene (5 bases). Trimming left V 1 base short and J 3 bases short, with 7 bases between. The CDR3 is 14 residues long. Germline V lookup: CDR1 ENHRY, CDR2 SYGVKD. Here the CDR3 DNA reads TGTGCCATCAGTGAGTTAGACAGTGGAAACACCATATATTTT. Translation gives CAISELDSGNTIYF.

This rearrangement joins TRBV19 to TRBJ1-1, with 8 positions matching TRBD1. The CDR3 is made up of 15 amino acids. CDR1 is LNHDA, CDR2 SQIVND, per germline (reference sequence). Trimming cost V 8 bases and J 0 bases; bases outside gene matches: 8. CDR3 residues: CASGEDRDLNTEAFF. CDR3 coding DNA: TGTGCCAGTGGCGAGGACAGGGACCTGAACACTGAAGCTTTCTTT.

In DNA form, the CDR3 reads TGTGCCAGCAGCTTGTTCGCGGGGACCTACAATGAGCAGTTCTTC. Translating gives CASSLFAGTYNEQFF. The genes are TRBV7-2 and TRBJ2-1, with D perhaps matching TRBD2 (6 bases). The CDR3 is made up of 15 amino acids. Germline V lookup: CDR1 SGHTA, CDR2 FQGNSA. Trimming cost V 3 bases and J 2 bases, with 11 bases left between them.

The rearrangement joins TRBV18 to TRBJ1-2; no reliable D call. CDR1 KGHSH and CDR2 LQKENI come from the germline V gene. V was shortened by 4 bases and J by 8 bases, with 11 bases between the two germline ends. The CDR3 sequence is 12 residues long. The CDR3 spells CASSRNHRGYTF. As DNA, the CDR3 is TGTGCCAGCTCACGAAACCATCGGGGCTACACCTTC.

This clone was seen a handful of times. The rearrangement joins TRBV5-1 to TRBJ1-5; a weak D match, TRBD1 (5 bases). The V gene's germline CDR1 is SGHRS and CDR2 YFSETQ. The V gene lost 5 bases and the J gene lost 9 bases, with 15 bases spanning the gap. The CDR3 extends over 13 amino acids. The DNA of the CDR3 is TGCGCCAGCAGGGCGGGACCCCTGTTGCCCCAGCATTTT. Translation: CASRAGPLLPQHF.

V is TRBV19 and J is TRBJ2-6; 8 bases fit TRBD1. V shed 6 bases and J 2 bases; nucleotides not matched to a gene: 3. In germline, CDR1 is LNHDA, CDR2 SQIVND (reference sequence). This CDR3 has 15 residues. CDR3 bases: TGTGCCAGTAGCTCAGGGGGCGCTGGGGCCAACGTCCTGACTTTC. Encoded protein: CASSSGGAGANVLTF. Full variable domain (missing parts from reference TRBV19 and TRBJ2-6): DGGITQSPKYLFRKEGQNVTLSCEQNLNHDAMYWYRQDPGQGLRLIYYSQIVNDFQKGDIAEGYSVSREKKESFPLTVTSAQKNPTAFYLCASSSGGAGANVLTFGAGSRLTVL.

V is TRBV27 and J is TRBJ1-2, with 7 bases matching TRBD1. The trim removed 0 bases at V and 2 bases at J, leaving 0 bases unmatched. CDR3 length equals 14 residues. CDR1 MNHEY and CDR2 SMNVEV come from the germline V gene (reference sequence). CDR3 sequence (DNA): TGTGCCAGCAGTTTATCACAGGGGAACTATGGCTACACCTTC. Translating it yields CASSLSQGNYGYTF.

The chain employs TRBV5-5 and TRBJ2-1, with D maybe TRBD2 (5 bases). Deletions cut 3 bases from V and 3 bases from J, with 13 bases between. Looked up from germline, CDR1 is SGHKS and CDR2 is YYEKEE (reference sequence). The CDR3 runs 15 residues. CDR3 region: CASSYFEGYYNEQFF. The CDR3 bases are TGTGCCAGCAGCTACTTCGAGGGCTACTACAATGAGCAGTTCTTC.

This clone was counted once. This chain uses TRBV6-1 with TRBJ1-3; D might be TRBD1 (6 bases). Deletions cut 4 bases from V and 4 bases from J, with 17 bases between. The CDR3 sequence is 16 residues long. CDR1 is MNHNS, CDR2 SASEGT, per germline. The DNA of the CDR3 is TGTGCCAGCAGTGCCCAACAGGGCGTGATAGGAAACACCATATATTTT. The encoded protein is CASSAQQGVIGNTIYF.

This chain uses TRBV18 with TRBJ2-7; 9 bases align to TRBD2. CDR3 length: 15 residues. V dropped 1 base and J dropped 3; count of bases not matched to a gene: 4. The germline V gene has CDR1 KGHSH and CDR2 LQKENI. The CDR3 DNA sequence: TGTGCCAGCTCACCACGGACTAGCGTAAGCTACGAGCAGTACTTC. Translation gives CASSPRTSVSYEQYF.

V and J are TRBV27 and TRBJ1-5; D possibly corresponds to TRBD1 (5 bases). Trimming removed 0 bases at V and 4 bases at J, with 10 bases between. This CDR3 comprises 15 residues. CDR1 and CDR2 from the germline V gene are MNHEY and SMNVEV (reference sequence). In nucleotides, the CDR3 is TGTGCCAGCAGTTTATCTGGACAACGGAATCAGCCCCAGCATTTT. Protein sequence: CASSLSGQRNQPQHF.

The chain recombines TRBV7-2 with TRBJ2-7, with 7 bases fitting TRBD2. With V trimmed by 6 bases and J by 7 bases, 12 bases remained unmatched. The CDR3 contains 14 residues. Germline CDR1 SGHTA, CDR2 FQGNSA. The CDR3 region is CASRNLAGAGEQYF. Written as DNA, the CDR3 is TGTGCCAGCAGGAACTTAGCGGGTGCGGGGGAGCAGTACTTC. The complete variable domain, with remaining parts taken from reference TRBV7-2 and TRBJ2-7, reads GAGVSQSPSNKVTEKGKDVELRCDPISGHTALYWYRQSLGQGLEFLIYFQGNSAPDKSGLPSDRFSAERTGGSVSTLTIQRTQQEDSAVYLCASRNLAGAGEQYFGPGTRLTVT.

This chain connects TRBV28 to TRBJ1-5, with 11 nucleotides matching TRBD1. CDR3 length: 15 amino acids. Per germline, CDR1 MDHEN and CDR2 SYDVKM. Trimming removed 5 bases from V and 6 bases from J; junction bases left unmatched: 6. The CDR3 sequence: CASSRTGGLAQPQHF. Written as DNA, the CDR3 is TGTGCCAGCAGTCGGACAGGGGGCCTCGCTCAGCCCCAGCATTTT.

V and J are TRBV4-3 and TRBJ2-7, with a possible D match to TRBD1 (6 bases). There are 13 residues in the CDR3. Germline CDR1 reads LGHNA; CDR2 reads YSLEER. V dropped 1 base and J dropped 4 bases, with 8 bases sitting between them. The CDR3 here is CASSQGDTYEQYF. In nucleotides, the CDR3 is TGCGCCAGCAGCCAAGGGGACACGTACGAGCAGTACTTC.

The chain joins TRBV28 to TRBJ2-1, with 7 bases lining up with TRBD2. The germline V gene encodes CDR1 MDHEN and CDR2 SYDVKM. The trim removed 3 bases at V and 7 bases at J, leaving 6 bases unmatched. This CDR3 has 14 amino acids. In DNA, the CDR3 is TGTGCCAGCAGTTTTTTGTCTAGCGGAAATGAGCAGTTCTTC. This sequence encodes CASSFLSSGNEQFF.

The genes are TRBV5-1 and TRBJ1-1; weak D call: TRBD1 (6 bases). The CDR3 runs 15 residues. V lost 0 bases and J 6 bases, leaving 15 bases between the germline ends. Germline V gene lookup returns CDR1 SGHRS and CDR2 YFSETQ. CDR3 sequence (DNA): TGCGCCAGCAGCTTGGTCCCAGGGGATTTTTCTGAAGCTTTCTTT. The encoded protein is CASSLVPGDFSEAFF. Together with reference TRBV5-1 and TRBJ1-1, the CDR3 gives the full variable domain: KAGVTQTPRYLIKTRGQQVTLSCSPISGHRSVSWYQQTPGQGLQFLFEYFSETQRNKGNFPGRFSGRQFSNSRSEMNVSTLELGDSALYLCASSLVPGDFSEAFFGQGTRLTVV.

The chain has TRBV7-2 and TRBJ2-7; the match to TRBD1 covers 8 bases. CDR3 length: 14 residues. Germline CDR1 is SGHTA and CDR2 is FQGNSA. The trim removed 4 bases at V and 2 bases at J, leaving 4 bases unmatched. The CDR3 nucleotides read TGTGCCAGCAGCTCACAGGGGGGAGCCTACGAGCAGTACTTC. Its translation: CASSSQGGAYEQYF.

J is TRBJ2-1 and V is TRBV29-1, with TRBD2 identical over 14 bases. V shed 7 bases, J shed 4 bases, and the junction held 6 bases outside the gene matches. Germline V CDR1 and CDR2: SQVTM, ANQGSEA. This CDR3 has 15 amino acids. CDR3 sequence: CSARLAGGPYNEQFF. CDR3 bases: TGCAGCGCACGACTAGCGGGAGGGCCTTACAATGAGCAGTTCTTC.

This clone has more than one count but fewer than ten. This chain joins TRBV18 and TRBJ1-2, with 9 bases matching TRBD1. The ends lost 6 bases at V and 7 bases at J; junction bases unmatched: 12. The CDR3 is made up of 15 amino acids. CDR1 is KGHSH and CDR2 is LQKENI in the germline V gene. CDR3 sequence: CASSREQGARSGYTF. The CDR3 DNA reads TGTGCCAGCTCGCGGGAACAGGGGGCGAGGAGTGGCTACACCTTC.

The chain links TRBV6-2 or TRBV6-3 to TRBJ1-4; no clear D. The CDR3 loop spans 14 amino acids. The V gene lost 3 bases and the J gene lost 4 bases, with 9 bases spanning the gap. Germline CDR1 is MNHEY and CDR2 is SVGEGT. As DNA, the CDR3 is TGTGCCAGCAGTTATAGCTACGTTAATGAAAAACTGTTTTTT. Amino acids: CASSYSYVNEKLFF.

The CDR3 sequence is CASTTGGLGAFF. For the CDR3, the DNA is TGTGCCAGCACTACAGGGGGCCTCGGAGCTTTCTTT. The V call is TRBV6-5, the J call TRBJ1-1, with TRBD1 matching 9 bases. Germline V gives CDR1 MNHEY, CDR2 SVGAGI. The ends lost 7 bases at V and 10 bases at J; junction bases unmatched: 7. This CDR3 has 12 residues.

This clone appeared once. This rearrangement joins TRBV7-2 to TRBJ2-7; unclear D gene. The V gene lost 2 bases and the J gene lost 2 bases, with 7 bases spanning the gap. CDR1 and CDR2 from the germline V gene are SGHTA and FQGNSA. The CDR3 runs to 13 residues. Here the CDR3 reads CASSLYSAYEQYF. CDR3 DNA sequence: TGTGCCAGCAGCTTATATTCGGCCTACGAGCAGTACTTC.

CDR3 sequence: CASSHGGGNQPQHF. The DNA for the CDR3 is TGTGCCAGCAGCCATGGGGGGGGCAATCAGCCCCAGCATTTT. The chain links TRBV16 to TRBJ1-5, with TRBD1 as a possible D gene (5 bases). Germline V gene sequence: CDR1 KGHSY, CDR2 FQNENV. The CDR3 has 14 amino acids. V lost 3 bases to trimming and J lost 2 bases, with 8 bases between them.

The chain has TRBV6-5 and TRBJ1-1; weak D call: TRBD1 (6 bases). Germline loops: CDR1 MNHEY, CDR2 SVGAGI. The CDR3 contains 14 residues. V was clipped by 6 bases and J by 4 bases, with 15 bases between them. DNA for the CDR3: TGTGCCAGCAGCGCAGGGGTTATGGGCACTGAAGCTTTCTTT. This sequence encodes CASSAGVMGTEAFF.

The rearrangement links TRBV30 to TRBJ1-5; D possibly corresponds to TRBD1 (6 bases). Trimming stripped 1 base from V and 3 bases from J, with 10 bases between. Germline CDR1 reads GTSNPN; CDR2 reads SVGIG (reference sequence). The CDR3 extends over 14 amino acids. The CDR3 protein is CAWSDRAPNQPQHF. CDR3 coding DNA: TGTGCCTGGAGTGACAGGGCCCCCAATCAGCCCCAGCATTTT.

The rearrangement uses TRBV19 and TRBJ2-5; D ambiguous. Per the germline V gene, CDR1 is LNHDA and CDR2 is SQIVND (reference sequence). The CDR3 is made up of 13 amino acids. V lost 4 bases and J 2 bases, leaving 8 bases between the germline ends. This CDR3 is CASSRAKQETQYF. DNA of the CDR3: TGTGCCAGTAGTAGGGCAAAACAAGAGACCCAGTACTTC.